What follows is one T cell receptor (beta chain) and its context. The V segment lost 3 bases and the J segment 7 bases; nucleotides outside the gene matches: 14. CDR1 is DFQATT, CDR2 SNEGSKA, per germline (reference sequence). The CDR3 is 15 amino acids. Attached unique molecular identifiers marked individual cDNA molecules. TCRdb processed the 5' RACE reads anew with MiXCR; each CDR3 protein has one entry. Found here are approximately 81,000 distinct CDR3 sequences, 5% to 6.5% of them singletons; the top ten hold just under 8%. The source of the sample is a study of early T cells in non-severe SARS-CoV-2 infection. For the study at large: Chains from this unsorted whole-blood bulk RNA could not be paired.

This clonotype was sampled from an adult who was a healthcare worker with PCR-confirmed SARS-CoV-2 infection or an uninfected control (not recorded which). V and J are TRBV20-1 and TRBJ1-2, with 7 bases fitting TRBD1. The sequenced sample was whole blood. The CDR3 DNA sequence: TGCAGTGCTAGCGCGGGACAGCCCAGCCAGGGTGGCTACACCTTC. Translated: CSASAGQPSQGGYTF.